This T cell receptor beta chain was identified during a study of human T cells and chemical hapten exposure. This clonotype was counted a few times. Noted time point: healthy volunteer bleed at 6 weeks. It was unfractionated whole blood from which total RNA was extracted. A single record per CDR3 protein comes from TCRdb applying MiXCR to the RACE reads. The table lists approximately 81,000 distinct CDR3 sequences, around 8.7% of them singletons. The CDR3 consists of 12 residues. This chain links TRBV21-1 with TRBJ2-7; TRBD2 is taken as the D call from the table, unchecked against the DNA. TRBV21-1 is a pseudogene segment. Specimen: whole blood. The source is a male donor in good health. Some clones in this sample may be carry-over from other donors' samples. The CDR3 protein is CASGPSRYEQYF. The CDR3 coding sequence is TGTGCCAGCGGGCCTAGTCGCTACGAGCAGTACTTC.